Listed here are 6 T cell receptor beta chains from one sample, sequenced in a study of T cells after yellow fever vaccination. TCRdb used MiXCR to reprocess the 5' RACE reads, holding one entry per CDR3 protein. The data show 100,000 or so distinct CDR3 sequences, about 8.2% seen once. The sequenced sample was CD8+ T cells not binding an NS4B(214-222) dextramer, sorted from PBMCs, obtained less than 16 days after the first yellow fever vaccination. These receptors came from a man younger than 30 who received the YFV17D yellow fever vaccine.

The chain couples TRBV20-1 to TRBJ2-6; 7 bases line up with TRBD1. Germline V lookup: CDR1 DFQATT, CDR2 SNEGSKA (reference sequence). The CDR3 has 18 residues. Trimming removed 4 bases from V and 0 bases from J; junction bases left unmatched: 12. The CDR3: CSATSTGTALSGANVLTF. CDR3 DNA: TGCAGTGCTACTTCGACCGGGACAGCGCTCTCTGGGGCCAACGTCCTGACTTTC.

This clonotype has a handful of counts. This chain connects TRBV7-2 to TRBJ1-1, with D unclear. Germline lookup yields CDR1 SGHTA and CDR2 FQGNSA. Trimming took off 2 bases at V and 10 bases at J, with 11 bases between the two ends. The CDR3 is 12 amino acids. CDR3 residues: CASSLLPHRAFF. CDR3 in DNA: TGTGCCAGCAGCTTACTCCCGCATAGAGCTTTCTTT. The full variable domain, with the rest looked up from reference TRBV7-2 and TRBJ1-1, is GAGVSQSPSNKVTEKGKDVELRCDPISGHTALYWYRQSLGQGLEFLIYFQGNSAPDKSGLPSDRFSAERTGGSVSTLTIQRTQQEDSAVYLCASSLLPHRAFFGQGTRLTVV.

The rearrangement joins TRBV4-3 to TRBJ2-2; 12 bases align to TRBD2. CDR1 and CDR2 from the germline V gene are LGHNA and YSLEER. The CDR3 is 20 residues long. V lost 5 bases to trimming and J lost 4 bases; unmatched junction nucleotides: 17. CDR3 nucleotides: TGCGCCAGCAGCTACCTGTATAGGGCTAGCGGGGGGGCCGGCACCGGGGAGCTGTTTTTT. Protein sequence: CASSYLYRASGGAGTGELFF.

The table lists this clonotype with a few counts. The DNA of the CDR3 is TGTGCCAGCAGCTTATTTAGCTATTGGGAGACCCAGTACTTC. This codes for CASSLFSYWETQYF. The chain joins TRBV7-2 to TRBJ2-5; D not resolved. Trimming stripped 2 bases from V and 5 bases from J, with 12 bases between. CDR3 length: 14 residues. Germline V gene data show CDR1 as SGHTA and CDR2 as FQGNSA. The entire variable domain, with the rest obtained from reference TRBV7-2 and TRBJ2-5, is as follows: GAGVSQSPSNKVTEKGKDVELRCDPISGHTALYWYRQSLGQGLEFLIYFQGNSAPDKSGLPSDRFSAERTGGSVSTLTIQRTQQEDSAVYLCASSLFSYWETQYFGPGTRLLVL.

The chain recombines TRBV4-1 with TRBJ1-2, with 12 bases fitting TRBD1. The CDR3 runs 17 residues. Looked up from germline, CDR1 is MGHRA and CDR2 is YSYEKL. V shed 3 bases, J shed 6 bases, and the junction held 11 bases outside the gene matches. The CDR3 is CASSQRLRDRGPHGYTF. Here the CDR3 DNA reads TGCGCCAGCAGCCAGAGGCTCCGGGACAGGGGGCCCCATGGCTACACCTTC.

This clonotype was recorded a few times. The V gene is TRBV7-2, the J gene TRBJ2-1, with TRBD2 as a possible D gene (5 bases). The ends were cut back, 5 bases at V and 8 bases at J, with 16 bases in the middle. The V gene's germline CDR1 is SGHTA and CDR2 FQGNSA. CDR3 length: 14 amino acids. CDR3 loop: CASSHPGAEYEQFF. CDR3 nucleotide sequence: TGTGCCAGCAGCCACCCAGGAGCGGAGTATGAGCAGTTCTTC.